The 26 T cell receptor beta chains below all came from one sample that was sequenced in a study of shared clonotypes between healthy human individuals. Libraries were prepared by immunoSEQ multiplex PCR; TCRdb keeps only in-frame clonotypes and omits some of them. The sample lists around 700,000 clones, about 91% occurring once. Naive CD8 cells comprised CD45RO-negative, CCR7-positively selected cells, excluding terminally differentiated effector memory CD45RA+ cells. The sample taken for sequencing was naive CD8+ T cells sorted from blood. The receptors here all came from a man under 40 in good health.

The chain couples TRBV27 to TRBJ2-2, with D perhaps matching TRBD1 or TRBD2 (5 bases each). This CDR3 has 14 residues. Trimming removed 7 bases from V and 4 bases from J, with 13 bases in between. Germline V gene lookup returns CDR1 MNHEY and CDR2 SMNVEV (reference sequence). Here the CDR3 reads CASTPGATTGELFF. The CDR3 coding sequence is TGTGCCAGCACCCCCGGGGCGACCACCGGGGAGCTGTTTTTT.

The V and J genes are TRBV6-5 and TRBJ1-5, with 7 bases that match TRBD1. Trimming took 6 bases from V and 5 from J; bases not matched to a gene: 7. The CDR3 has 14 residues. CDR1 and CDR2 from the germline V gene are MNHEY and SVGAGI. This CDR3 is CASSPEGGHQPQHF. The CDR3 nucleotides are TGTGCCAGCAGCCCTGAAGGGGGCCATCAGCCCCAGCATTTT.

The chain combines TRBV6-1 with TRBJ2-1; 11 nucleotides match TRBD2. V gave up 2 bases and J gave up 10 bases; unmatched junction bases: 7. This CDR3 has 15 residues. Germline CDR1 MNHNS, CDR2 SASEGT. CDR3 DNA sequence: TGTGCCAGCAGTGAAACCTCTAGCGGGAGGTTAGAGCAGTTCTTC. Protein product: CASSETSSGRLEQFF.

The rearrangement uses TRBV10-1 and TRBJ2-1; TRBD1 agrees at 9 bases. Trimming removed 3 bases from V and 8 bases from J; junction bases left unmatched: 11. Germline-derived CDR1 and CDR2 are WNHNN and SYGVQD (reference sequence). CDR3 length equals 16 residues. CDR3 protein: CASSEKGGQGLDEQFF. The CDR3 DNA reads TGCGCCAGCAGTGAAAAGGGGGGACAGGGCCTGGATGAGCAGTTCTTC.

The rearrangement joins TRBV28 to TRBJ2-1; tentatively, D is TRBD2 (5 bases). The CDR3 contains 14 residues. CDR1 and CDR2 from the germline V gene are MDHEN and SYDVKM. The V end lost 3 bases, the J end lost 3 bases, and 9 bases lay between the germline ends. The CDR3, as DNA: TGTGCCAGCAGTTTCTTGAGGGTCTACAATGAGCAGTTCTTC. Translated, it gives CASSFLRVYNEQFF.

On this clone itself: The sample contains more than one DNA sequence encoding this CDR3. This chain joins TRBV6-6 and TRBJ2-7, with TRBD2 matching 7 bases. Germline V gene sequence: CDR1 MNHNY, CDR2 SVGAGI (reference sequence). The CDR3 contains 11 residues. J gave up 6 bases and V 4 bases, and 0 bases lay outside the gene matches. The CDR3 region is CASSSGGEQYF. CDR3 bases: TGTGCCAGCAGTTCGGGGGGCGAGCAGTACTTC.

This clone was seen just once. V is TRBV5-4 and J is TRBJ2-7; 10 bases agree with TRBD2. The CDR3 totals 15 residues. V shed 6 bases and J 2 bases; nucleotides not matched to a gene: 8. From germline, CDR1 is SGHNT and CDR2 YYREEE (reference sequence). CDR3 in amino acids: CASNDEAGGPYEQYF. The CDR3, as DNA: TGTGCCAGCAACGATGAAGCGGGAGGGCCCTACGAGCAGTACTTC.

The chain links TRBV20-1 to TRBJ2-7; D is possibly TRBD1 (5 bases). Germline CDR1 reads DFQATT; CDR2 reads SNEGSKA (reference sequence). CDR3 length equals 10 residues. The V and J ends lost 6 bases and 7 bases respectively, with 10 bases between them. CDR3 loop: CSALGEEQYF. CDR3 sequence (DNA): TGCAGTGCCCTAGGGGAAGAGCAGTACTTC.

The CDR3 loop reads CASSSDVAGGSYEQYF. The DNA of the CDR3 is TGTGCCAGCAGCAGTGACGTGGCGGGAGGCTCCTACGAGCAGTACTTC. This chain joins TRBV28 and TRBJ2-7; 8 bases match TRBD2. CDR3 length: 16 residues. Germline V gene lookup returns CDR1 MDHEN and CDR2 SYDVKM. J was trimmed by 0 bases and V by 6 bases; bases with no gene match: 10.

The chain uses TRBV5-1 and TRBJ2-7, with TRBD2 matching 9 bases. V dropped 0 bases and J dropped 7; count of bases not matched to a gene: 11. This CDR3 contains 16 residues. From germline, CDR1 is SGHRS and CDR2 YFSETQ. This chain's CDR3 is CASSLATPGLAGEQYF. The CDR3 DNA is TGCGCCAGCAGCTTGGCCACTCCGGGACTAGCTGGGGAGCAGTACTTC.

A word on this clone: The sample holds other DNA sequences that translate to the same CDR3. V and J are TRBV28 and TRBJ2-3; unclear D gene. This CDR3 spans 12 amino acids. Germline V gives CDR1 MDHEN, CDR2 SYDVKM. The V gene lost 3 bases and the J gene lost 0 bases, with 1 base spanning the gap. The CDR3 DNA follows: TGTGCCAGCAGTTTTAGCACAGATACGCAGTATTTT. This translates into CASSFSTDTQYF. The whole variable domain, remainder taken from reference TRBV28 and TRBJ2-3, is DVKVTQSSRYLVKRTGEKVFLECVQDMDHENMFWYRQDPGLGLRLIYFSYDVKMKEKGDIPEGYSVSREKKERFSLILESASTNQTSMYLCASSFSTDTQYFGPGTRLTVL.

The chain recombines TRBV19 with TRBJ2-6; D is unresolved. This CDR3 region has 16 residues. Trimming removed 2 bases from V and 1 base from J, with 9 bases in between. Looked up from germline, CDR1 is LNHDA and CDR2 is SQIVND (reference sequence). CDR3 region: CASSILHKSGANVLTF. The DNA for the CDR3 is TGTGCCAGTAGTATACTACATAAGTCTGGGGCCAACGTCCTGACTTTC.

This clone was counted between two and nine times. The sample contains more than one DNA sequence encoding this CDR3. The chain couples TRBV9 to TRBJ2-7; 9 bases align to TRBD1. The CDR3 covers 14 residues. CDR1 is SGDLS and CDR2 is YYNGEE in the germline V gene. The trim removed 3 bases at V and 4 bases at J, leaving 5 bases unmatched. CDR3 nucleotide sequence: TGTGCCAGCAGCGCCCGGGACAGGGTGTACGAGCAGTACTTC. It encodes CASSARDRVYEQYF.

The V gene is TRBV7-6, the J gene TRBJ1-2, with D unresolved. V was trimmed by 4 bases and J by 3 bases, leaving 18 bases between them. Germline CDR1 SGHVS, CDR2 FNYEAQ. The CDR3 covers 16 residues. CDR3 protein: CASSSEGEGAYYGYTF. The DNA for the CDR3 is TGTGCCAGCAGCTCAGAGGGTGAGGGCGCATACTATGGCTACACCTTC.

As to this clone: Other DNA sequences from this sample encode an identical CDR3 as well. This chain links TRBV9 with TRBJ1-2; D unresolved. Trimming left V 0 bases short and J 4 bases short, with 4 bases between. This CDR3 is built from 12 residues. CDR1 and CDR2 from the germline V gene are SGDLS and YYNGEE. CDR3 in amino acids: CASSVGSYGYTF. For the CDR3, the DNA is TGTGCCAGCAGCGTAGGCAGCTATGGCTACACCTTC.

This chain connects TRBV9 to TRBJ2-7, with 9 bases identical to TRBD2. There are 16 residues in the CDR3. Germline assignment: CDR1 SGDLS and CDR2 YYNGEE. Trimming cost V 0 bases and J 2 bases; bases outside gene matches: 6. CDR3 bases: TGTGCCAGCAGCGTAGCAGGTCTAGCGGGGACCTACGAGCAGTACTTC. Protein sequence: CASSVAGLAGTYEQYF.

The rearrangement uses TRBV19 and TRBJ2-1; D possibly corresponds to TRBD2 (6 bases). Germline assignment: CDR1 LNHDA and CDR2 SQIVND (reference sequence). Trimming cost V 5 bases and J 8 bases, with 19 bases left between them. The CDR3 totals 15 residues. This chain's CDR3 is CASSQTGLNQDEQFF. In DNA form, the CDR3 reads TGTGCCAGTAGTCAGACGGGACTGAATCAAGATGAGCAGTTCTTC.

CDR3 bases: TGCGCCAGCAGCCCTCCCGACGGTAGCACAGATACGCAGTATTTT. As protein: CASSPPDGSTDTQYF. V is TRBV5-1 and J is TRBJ2-3; D gene uncertain. Trimming took 4 bases from V and 0 from J, leaving 12 bases between them. The CDR3 consists of 15 residues. The V gene's germline CDR1 is SGHRS and CDR2 YFSETQ.

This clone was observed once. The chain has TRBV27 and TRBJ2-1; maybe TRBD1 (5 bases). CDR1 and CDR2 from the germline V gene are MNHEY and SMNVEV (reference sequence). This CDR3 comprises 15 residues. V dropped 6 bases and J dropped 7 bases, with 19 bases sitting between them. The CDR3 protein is CASSSPGALGNEQFF. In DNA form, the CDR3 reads TGTGCCAGCAGCTCCCCTGGGGCCTTAGGGAATGAGCAGTTCTTC.

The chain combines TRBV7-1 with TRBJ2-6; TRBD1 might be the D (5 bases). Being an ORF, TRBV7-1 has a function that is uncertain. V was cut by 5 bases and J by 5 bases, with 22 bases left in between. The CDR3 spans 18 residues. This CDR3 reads CASSTGVRGQSRANVLTF. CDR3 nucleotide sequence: TGTGCCAGCAGCACCGGTGTACGAGGACAAAGTCGGGCCAACGTCCTGACTTTC.

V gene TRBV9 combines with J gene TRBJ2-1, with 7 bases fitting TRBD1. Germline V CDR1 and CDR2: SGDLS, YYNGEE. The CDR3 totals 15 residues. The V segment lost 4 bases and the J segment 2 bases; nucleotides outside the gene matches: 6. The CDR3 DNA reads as TGTGCCAGCAGCATAACAGGGGACCCCTACAATGAGCAGTTCTTC. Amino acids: CASSITGDPYNEQFF.

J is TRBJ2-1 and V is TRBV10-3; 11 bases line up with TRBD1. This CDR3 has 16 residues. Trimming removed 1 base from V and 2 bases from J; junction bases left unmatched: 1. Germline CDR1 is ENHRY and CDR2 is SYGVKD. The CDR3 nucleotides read TGTGCCATCAGTGAGTTGGGACAGGGGGCCTACAATGAGCAGTTCTTC. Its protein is CAISELGQGAYNEQFF.

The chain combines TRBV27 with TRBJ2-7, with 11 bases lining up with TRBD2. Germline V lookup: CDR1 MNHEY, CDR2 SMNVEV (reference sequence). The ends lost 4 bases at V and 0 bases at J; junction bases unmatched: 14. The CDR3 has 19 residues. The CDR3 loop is CASSSNSGTSGTSSYEQYF. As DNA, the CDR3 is TGTGCCAGCAGTTCCAATTCCGGGACTAGCGGAACGAGCTCCTACGAGCAGTACTTC.

CDR3 protein: CASSLGLAEHNEQFF. The CDR3 region has the DNA TGTGCCAGCAGCTTAGGGCTAGCGGAGCACAATGAGCAGTTCTTC. The J gene is TRBJ2-1, the V gene TRBV7-6, with 7 bases that match TRBD2. The ends lost 1 base at V and 5 bases at J; junction bases unmatched: 5. Germline-derived CDR1 and CDR2 are SGHVS and FNYEAQ. This CDR3 region has 15 residues.

CDR3 DNA sequence: TGCAGCGTTGAGGTTGGTGTGTACGAGCAGTACTTC. It yields the protein CSVEVGVYEQYF. The chain uses TRBV29-1 and TRBJ2-7; D uncertain. V was shortened by 3 bases and J by 4 bases, with 10 bases between the two germline ends. CDR3 length equals 12 residues. Germline-derived CDR1 and CDR2 are SQVTM and ANQGSEA.

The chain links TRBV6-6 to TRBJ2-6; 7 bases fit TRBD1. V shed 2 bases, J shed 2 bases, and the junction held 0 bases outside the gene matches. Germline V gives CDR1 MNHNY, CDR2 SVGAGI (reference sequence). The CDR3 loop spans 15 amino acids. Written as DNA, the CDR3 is TGTGCCAGCAGTTACGACAGGGCTGGGGCCAACGTCCTGACTTTC. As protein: CASSYDRAGANVLTF.